The T cell receptor beta chain described here comes from a study of blood T cells in healthy people across ages. Looking at the study overall: For every two T cells, template switching captured about one barcoded beta molecule. General observations from the study: More naive CD4+ cells and higher diversity marked long-lived donors relative to aged donors.

They isolated at least 6 million PBMCs from each sample. Using a J-beta primer mix together with a sample-barcoded 5' primer, a second PCR was run for about 6 to 12 cycles. Tags on each cDNA molecule came from a template-switch adaptor with 12 random nucleotides. A single record per CDR3 protein comes from TCRdb applying MiXCR to the 5' RACE reads. Here the sample spans a few hundred thousand distinct CDR3 sequences, 25% to 30% being singletons. A note on this clonotype: Antigen unknown. Because the CDR3 is missing its conserved closing phenylalanine or tryptophan, this is likely a read error. No DNA is shown, since the ends of the CDR3 on it are uncertain; the CDR3 is the one TCRdb lists.

CDR1 and CDR2 from the germline V gene are SGHVS and FNYEAQ. From its first to its last residue, the CDR3 has 10 amino acids. This sequence originates from a woman aged 70 to 79 in good health. The material sequenced was blood. This rearrangement joins TRBV7-6 to TRBJ1-1. The CDR3 loop reads CASSPLGSGG.